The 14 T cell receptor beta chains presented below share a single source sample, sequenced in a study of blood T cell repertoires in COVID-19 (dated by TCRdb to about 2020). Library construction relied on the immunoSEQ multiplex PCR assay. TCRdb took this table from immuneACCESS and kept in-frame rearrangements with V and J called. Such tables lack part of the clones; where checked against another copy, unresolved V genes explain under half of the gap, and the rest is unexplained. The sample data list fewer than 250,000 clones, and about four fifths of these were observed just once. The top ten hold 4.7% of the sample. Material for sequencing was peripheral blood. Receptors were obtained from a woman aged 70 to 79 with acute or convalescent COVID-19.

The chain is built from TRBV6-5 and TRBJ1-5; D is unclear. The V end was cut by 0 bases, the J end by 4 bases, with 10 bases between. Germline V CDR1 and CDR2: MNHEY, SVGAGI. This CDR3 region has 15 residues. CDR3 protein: CASSYSWVANQPQHF. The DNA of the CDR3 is TGTGCCAGCAGTTACTCGTGGGTAGCAAATCAGCCCCAGCATTTT.

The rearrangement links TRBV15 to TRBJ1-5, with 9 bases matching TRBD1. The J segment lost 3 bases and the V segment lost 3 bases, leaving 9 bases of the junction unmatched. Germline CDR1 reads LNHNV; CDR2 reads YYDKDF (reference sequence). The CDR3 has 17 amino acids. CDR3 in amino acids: CATSSPPGQGLNQPQHF. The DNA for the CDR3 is TGTGCCACCAGCAGCCCACCGGGACAGGGACTCAATCAGCCCCAGCATTTT.

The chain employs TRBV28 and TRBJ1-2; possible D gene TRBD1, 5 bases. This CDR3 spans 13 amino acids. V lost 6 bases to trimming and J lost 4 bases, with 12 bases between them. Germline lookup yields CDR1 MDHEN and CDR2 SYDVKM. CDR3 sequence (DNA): TGTGCCAGCAGACCCACAGGTAGCTATGGCTACACCTTC. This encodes CASRPTGSYGYTF.

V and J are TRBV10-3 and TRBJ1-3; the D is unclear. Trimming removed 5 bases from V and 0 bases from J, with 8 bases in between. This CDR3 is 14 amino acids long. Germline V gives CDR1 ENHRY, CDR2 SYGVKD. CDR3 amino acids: CAISQGDSGNTIYF. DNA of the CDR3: TGTGCCATCAGTCAAGGAGACTCTGGAAACACCATATATTTT.

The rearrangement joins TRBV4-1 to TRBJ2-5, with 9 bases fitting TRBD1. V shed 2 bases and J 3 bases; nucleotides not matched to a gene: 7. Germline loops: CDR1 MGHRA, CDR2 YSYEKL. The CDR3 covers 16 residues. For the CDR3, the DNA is TGCGCCAGCAGCCAAACACCGGGACAGGGTGAAGAGACCCAGTACTTC. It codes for CASSQTPGQGEETQYF.

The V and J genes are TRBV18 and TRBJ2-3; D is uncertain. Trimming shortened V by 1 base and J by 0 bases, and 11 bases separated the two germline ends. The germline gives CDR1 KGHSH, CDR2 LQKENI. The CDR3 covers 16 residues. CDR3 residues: CASSPLSGSSTDTQYF. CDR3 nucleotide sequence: TGTGCCAGCTCACCACTTTCCGGTTCTAGCACAGATACGCAGTATTTT.

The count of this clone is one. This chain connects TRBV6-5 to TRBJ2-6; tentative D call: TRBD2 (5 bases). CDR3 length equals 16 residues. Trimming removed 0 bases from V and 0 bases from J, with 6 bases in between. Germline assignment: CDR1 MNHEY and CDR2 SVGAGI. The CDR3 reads CASSYSSVSGANVLTF. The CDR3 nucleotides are TGTGCCAGCAGTTACTCTAGCGTCTCTGGGGCCAACGTCCTGACTTTC.

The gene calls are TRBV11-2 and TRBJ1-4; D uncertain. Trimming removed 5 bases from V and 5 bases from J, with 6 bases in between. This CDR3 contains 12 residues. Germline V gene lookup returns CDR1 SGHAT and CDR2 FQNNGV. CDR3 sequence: CASSPLNEKLFF. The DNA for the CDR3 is TGTGCCAGCAGCCCTTTAAATGAAAAACTGTTTTTT.

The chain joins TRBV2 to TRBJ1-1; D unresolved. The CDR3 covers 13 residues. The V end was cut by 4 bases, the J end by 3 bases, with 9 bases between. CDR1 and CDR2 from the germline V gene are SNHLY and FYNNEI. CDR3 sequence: CASSARRDTEAFF. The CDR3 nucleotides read TGTGCCAGCAGTGCCCGGCGGGACACTGAAGCTTTCTTT.

Written as DNA, the CDR3 is TGTGCCAGCAGCCAAGAAGGGAGGGGGGGAAGCACAGATACGCAGTATTTT. Translating gives CASSQEGRGGSTDTQYF. This chain links TRBV4-2 with TRBJ2-3, with D possibly TRBD2 on 7 matching bases. V dropped 0 bases and J dropped 0 bases, with 13 bases sitting between them. CDR1 is LGHNA and CDR2 is YNFKEQ in the germline V gene. This CDR3 has 17 residues.

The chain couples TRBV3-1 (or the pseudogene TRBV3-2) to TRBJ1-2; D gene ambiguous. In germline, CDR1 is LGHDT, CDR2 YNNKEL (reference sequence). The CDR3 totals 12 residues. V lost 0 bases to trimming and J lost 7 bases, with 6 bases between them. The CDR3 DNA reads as TGTGCCAGCAGCCAAGAATCGGTTGGCTACACCTTC. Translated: CASSQESVGYTF.

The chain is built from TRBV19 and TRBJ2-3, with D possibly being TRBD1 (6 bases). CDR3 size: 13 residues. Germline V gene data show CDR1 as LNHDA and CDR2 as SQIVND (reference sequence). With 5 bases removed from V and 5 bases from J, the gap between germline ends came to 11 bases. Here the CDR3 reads CASSPGAIDTQYF. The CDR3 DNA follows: TGTGCCAGTAGTCCAGGGGCTATAGATACGCAGTATTTT.

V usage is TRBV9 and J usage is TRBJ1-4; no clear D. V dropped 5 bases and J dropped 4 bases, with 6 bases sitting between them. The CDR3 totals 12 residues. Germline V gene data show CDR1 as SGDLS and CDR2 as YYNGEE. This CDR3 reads CASSPVNEKLFF. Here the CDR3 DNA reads TGTGCCAGCAGTCCTGTTAATGAAAAACTGTTTTTT.

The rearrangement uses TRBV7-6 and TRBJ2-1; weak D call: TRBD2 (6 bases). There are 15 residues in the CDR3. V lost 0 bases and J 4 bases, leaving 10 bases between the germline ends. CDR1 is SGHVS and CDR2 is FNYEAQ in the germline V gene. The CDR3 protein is CASSLAAGPYNEQFF. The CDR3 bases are TGTGCCAGCAGCTTAGCGGCGGGGCCATACAATGAGCAGTTCTTC.